These T cell receptor beta chains were read from a single sample in a study of CD8 T cells in ankylosing spondylitis. TCRdb independently ran MiXCR on the 5' RACE reads; one entry per CDR3 protein. The sample lists about 540,000 distinct CDR3 sequences, 9.5% to 15% seen once, with approximately 6.2% in the top ten. The sample consisted of blood, either unsorted or a sorted T cell fraction (not recorded which). The receptors were gathered from a male donor with ankylosing spondylitis. Each CDR3 is given with its conserved first and last residue. Fields, in order: J gene, clone size, V gene, D gene, CDR3 DNA, CDR3 protein. The D gene is left open where the match is weak. The size of a clone is reported for some rows only, either as once, few or many, or as a class for expanded clones.

>TRBJ2-5|many|TRBV10-3|TRBD2
TGTGCCATCAGTGCGGGGACTAGCGGAAAAGAGACCCAGTACTTC
CAISAGTSGKETQYF
>TRBJ2-1|NA|TRBV4-2|NA
TGTGCCAGCAGCCAAGATAGAGGCTGGAAGAATTCCTACAATGAGCAGTTCTTC
CASSQDRGWKNSYNEQFF
>TRBJ2-1|few|TRBV20-1|TRBD2
TGCAGTGCTCTACTAGCGGGAGGGTACAATGAGCAGTTCTTC
CSALLAGGYNEQFF
>TRBJ2-1|few|TRBV5-1|NA
TGCGCCAGCAGCTCCTCGACAGGAGGGGATGAGCAGTTCTTC
CASSSSTGGDEQFF
>TRBJ2-1|NA|TRBV4-1|NA
TGCGCCAGCAGCCGGACTACAGGGAAGGGGCACAATGAGCAGTTCTTC
CASSRTTGKGHNEQFF
>TRBJ2-5|NA|TRBV20-1|TRBD1
TGCAGTGCCCCCTGGACAGGGGCAAGGGAGTCCCAGTACTTC
CSAPWTGARESQYF
>TRBJ2-1|many|TRBV5-1|NA
TGCGCCAGCAGCCCTGACATTCTCGGAGGCCCCGCGAGCAATGAGCAGTTCTTC
CASSPDILGGPASNEQFF
>TRBJ2-1|many|TRBV29-1|TRBD2
TGCAGCGTTGCGGGGGGAGACTCTTACAATGAGCAGTTCTTC
CSVAGGDSYNEQFF
>TRBJ2-1|NA|TRBV20-1|NA
TGCAGTGCTAGAGATCTGGCCACCTACAATGAGCAGTTCTTC
CSARDLATYNEQFF
>TRBJ2-7|once|TRBV11-2|TRBD2
TGTGCCAGCAGACGAATTAGCGGGAGGGGCGAGCAGTACTTC
CASRRISGRGEQYF
>TRBJ2-1|NA|TRBV11-2|TRBD1
TGTGCCAGCAGCTTATCCGGGACAGGGGTTCCCAATGAGCAGTTCTTC
CASSLSGTGVPNEQFF
>TRBJ2-1|NA|TRBV20-1|TRBD2
TGCAGTGCTAGAGATCGCCGCGGGGGGAACAATGAGCAGTTCTTC
CSARDRRGGNNEQFF
>TRBJ2-4|NA|TRBV5-1|TRBD1
TGCGCCAGCAGCGAGAGAGAGACAGGGTGGGAAAACATTCAGTACTTC
CASSERETGWENIQYF
>TRBJ2-3|few|TRBV25-1|TRBD2
TGTGCCAGCAGTAGAAGGACTAGCGGGAGAGGCGATACGCAGTATTTT
CASSRRTSGRGDTQYF
>TRBJ2-1|NA|TRBV7-2|NA
TGTGCCAGCAGCTTGAGCTCCGCTTGGAATGAGCAGTTCTTC
CASSLSSAWNEQFF
>TRBJ2-1|NA|TRBV7-9|NA
TGTGCCAGCAGTCCCAGACGCCCGGGACAGCAGTTCTTC
CASSPRRPGQQFF
>TRBJ2-1|few|TRBV20-1|TRBD1
TGCAGTGCTCCGACAGGGTTTGAACAGTTCTTC
CSAPTGFEQFF
>TRBJ2-3|few|TRBV7-6|NA
TGTGCCAGCAGCTTAGGGGCCCCACAGGGATCAGATACGCAGTATTTT
CASSLGAPQGSDTQYF
>TRBJ1-1|NA|TRBV27|NA
TGTGCCAGCAGTTTATTGGGCAGGGGCGTCACTGAAGCTTTCTTT
CASSLLGRGVTEAFF
>TRBJ2-7|NA|TRBV6-6|NA
TGTGCCAGCAGCCAGCAGGGTGACGAGCAGTACTTC
CASSQQGDEQYF
>TRBJ2-6|few|TRBV20-1|NA
TGCAGTGCTAGAGTGTTCCCCTCTGGGGCCAACGTCCTGACTTTC
CSARVFPSGANVLTF
>TRBJ2-1|NA|TRBV28|TRBD2
TGTGCCAGCACCACAGCCGGGACTAGCCCAAACAATGAGCAGTTCTTC
CASTTAGTSPNNEQFF
>TRBJ2-1|few|TRBV12-3/TRBV12-4|NA
TGTGCCAGCGCCTCAGGGGGAGCGGGCTACAATGAGCAGTTCTTC
CASASGGAGYNEQFF
>TRBJ1-1|NA|TRBV20-1|TRBD1
TGCAGTGCTGCGGGACAGAGAGGAACTGAAGCTTTCTTT
CSAAGQRGTEAFF
>TRBJ2-7|NA|TRBV7-9|NA
TGTGCCAGCAGCTTAGCTTCACTTTCCTACGAGCAGTACTTC
CASSLASLSYEQYF
>TRBJ1-2|NA|TRBV5-5|NA
TGTGCCATGAGCCCCGGGGTAGAGTATGGCTACACCTTC
CAMSPGVEYGYTF
>TRBJ2-5|few|TRBV5-1|NA
TGCGCCAGCAGCACCACAGGTTTTCCGGGGGAGACCCAGTACTTC
CASSTTGFPGETQYF
>TRBJ2-1|few|TRBV27|NA
TGTGCCAGCAAAGGACCGGGACCATCGTCCAATGAGCAGTTCTTC
CASKGPGPSSNEQFF
>TRBJ2-5|few|TRBV5-1|NA
TGCGCCAGCAGCTTGGGACAAGCCGCGACCCAGTACTTC
CASSLGQAATQYF
>TRBJ1-6|NA|TRBV12-3/TRBV12-4|TRBD1
TGTGCCAGCAGTTTAGACAGGGGGCTAAGCTCACCCCTCCACTTT
CASSLDRGLSSPLHF
>TRBJ2-6|many|TRBV5-1|NA
TGCGCCAGCAGCAGAGAGGGATTCTCTGGGGCCAACGTCCTGACTTTC
CASSREGFSGANVLTF
>TRBJ2-6|many|TRBV29-1|NA
TGCAGCGTAGCCGGGACATTTGTTTCTGGGGCCAACGTCCTGACTTTC
CSVAGTFVSGANVLTF
>TRBJ1-5|few|TRBV20-1|NA
TGCAGTGCTAAACGCTCCGGAAGAGATCAGCCCCAGCATTTT
CSAKRSGRDQPQHF
>TRBJ2-3|NA|TRBV11-3|TRBD2
TGTGCCAGCAGCTTGGGACTAGCGGGAGAACCAGATACGCAGTATTTT
CASSLGLAGEPDTQYF
>TRBJ2-2|NA|TRBV5-1|TRBD2
TGCGCCAGCAGCCCGCCGGGACTAGCGGGAGTATCCGGGGAGCTGTTTTTT
CASSPPGLAGVSGELFF
>TRBJ2-5|NA|TRBV11-1|NA
TGTGCCAGCAGCATCGACCAGATCCCCCAGTACTTC
CASSIDQIPQYF
>TRBJ1-1|NA|TRBV5-1|NA
TGCGCCAGCAGCTTGGCCTCTATGGGCACTGAAGCTTTCTTT
CASSLASMGTEAFF
>TRBJ2-7|NA|TRBV18|TRBD2
TGTGCCAGCTCACCTGTATTAGGGACTAGCGGATTCTACGAGCAGTACTTC
CASSPVLGTSGFYEQYF
>TRBJ1-2|NA|TRBV20-1|NA
TGCAGTGCTAGAGACAGGGAAGGCTACACCTTC
CSARDREGYTF
>TRBJ1-1|NA|TRBV20-1|NA
TGCACCCCTCGGGGCAACACTGAAGCTTTCTTT
CTPRGNTEAFF
>TRBJ2-3|NA|TRBV5-1|NA
TGCGCCAGCAGCTTGGAGGGAAGGGTAGTAGATACGCAGTATTTT
CASSLEGRVVDTQYF
>TRBJ2-3|many|TRBV29-1|NA
TGCAGCGGTCTCAGGTATTCCACAGATACGCAGTATTTT
CSGLRYSTDTQYF
>TRBJ2-3|NA|TRBV2|TRBD1
TGTGCCAGCAAATGGACAGGGGTAGGAGATACGCAGTATTTT
CASKWTGVGDTQYF
>TRBJ1-5|many|TRBV12-3/TRBV12-4|TRBD1
TGTGCCAGCAAAGACAGGGTCGGCAATCAGCCCCAGCATTTT
CASKDRVGNQPQHF
>TRBJ1-1|NA|TRBV27|TRBD1
TGTGCCAGCAGACCCCGTCCGGGACAGCTCGACACTGAAGCTTTCTTT
CASRPRPGQLDTEAFF
>TRBJ2-2|NA|TRBV12-3/TRBV12-4|NA
TGTGCCAGCGGTAGGACAGTTAACACCGGGGAGCTGTTTTTT
CASGRTVNTGELFF
>TRBJ2-3|NA|TRBV12-3/TRBV12-4|NA
TGTGCCAGCAGTTTGTGGGAGCAAATCGGCACAGATACGCAGTATTTT
CASSLWEQIGTDTQYF
>TRBJ2-5|NA|TRBV7-8|NA
TGTGCCAGCAGCTTAGGTCCGCGACAAGAGACCCAGTACTTC
CASSLGPRQETQYF
>TRBJ1-5|NA|TRBV6-1|NA
TGTGCCAGCAGTCCGCTAGGCCGGGCCTCCAATCAGCCCCAGCATTTT
CASSPLGRASNQPQHF
>TRBJ1-6|NA|TRBV7-2|TRBD1
TGTGCCAGCAGCTCCACAGGGGCCAGCTCCTATAATTCACCCCTCCACTTT
CASSSTGASSYNSPLHF
>TRBJ2-3|NA|TRBV20-1|NA
TGCAGTGCCAAAATAAGCGGGTGGGATACGCAGTATTTT
CSAKISGWDTQYF
>TRBJ2-1|NA|TRBV20-1|NA
TGCAGTGCTAGGGGACCAATTTTCAATGAGCAGTTCTTC
CSARGPIFNEQFF